This is a list of T cell receptor beta chains from one sample in a study of blood T cells in healthy people across ages. TCRdb ran MiXCR on the 5' RACE reads and lists one entry per CDR3 protein. This table holds around 900,000 distinct CDR3 sequences, roughly 51% found once. Sequenced sample: blood. The receptor set was obtained from an older woman in good health. Both conserved end residues are part of each CDR3. The order of the fields is V gene, J gene, clone size, D gene, CDR3 DNA, CDR3 protein. A D gene is named only where the DNA matches it firmly. Clone size appears in some rows only: once, few, many, or a class for an expanded clone.

v_gene: TRBV20-1
j_gene: TRBJ2-3
abundance: NA
d_gene: NA
CDR3nt: TGCAGTGCTAGAGATTCGGCAGGGGTCCGCACAGATACGCAGTATTTT
CDR3aa: CSARDSAGVRTDTQYF

v_gene: TRBV7-2
j_gene: TRBJ2-3
abundance: NA
d_gene: NA
CDR3nt: TGTGCCAGCAGCTTACGGCCAAACACAGATACGCAGTATTTT
CDR3aa: CASSLRPNTDTQYF

v_gene: TRBV2
j_gene: TRBJ1-2
abundance: NA
d_gene: NA
CDR3nt: TGTGCCAGCACTCTGATTGTAGGGAATGGCTACACCTTC
CDR3aa: CASTLIVGNGYTF

v_gene: TRBV20-1
j_gene: TRBJ2-1
abundance: NA
d_gene: TRBD2
CDR3nt: TGCAGTGCTAGAGATTACCTTCTAGCGGGAGGTGAGCAGTTCTTC
CDR3aa: CSARDYLLAGGEQFF

v_gene: TRBV6-1
j_gene: TRBJ2-1
abundance: NA
d_gene: TRBD1
CDR3nt: TGTGCCAGCAGCCCATTAGGGACAGTGTATTCTCAAGGGAATGAGCAGTTCTTC
CDR3aa: CASSPLGTVYSQGNEQFF

v_gene: TRBV7-9
j_gene: TRBJ2-7
abundance: once
d_gene: TRBD2
CDR3nt: TGTGCCAGCAGCTTAGATTGGCGAGCGGGAGTCCACGAGCAGTACTTC
CDR3aa: CASSLDWRAGVHEQYF

v_gene: TRBV20-1
j_gene: TRBJ1-2
abundance: NA
d_gene: NA
CDR3nt: TGCAGTGCTAGAGGGGCGGGTGCGGAAACGGGCTATGGCTACACCTTC
CDR3aa: CSARGAGAETGYGYTF

v_gene: TRBV6-5
j_gene: TRBJ2-1
abundance: NA
d_gene: TRBD2
CDR3nt: TGTGCCAGCAGTTACTCCCCTAGCGGGAGCCCCTACAATGAGCAGTTCTTC
CDR3aa: CASSYSPSGSPYNEQFF

v_gene: TRBV27
j_gene: TRBJ2-4
abundance: NA
d_gene: NA
CDR3nt: TGTGCCAGCAGCCCCGGCACAGGGGACTACGTGGAGCAGTACTTC
CDR3aa: CASSPGTGDYVEQYF

v_gene: TRBV18
j_gene: TRBJ2-3
abundance: NA
d_gene: TRBD2
CDR3nt: TGTGCCAGCTCACCCACCCTTAGCGGGGACACAGATACGCAGTATTTT
CDR3aa: CASSPTLSGDTDTQYF

v_gene: TRBV4-1
j_gene: TRBJ2-5
abundance: NA
d_gene: NA
CDR3nt: TGCGCCAGCAGGCAAGCTACAGGTTTGGGGCAAGAGACCCAGTACTTC
CDR3aa: CASRQATGLGQETQYF

v_gene: TRBV29-1
j_gene: TRBJ1-1
abundance: few
d_gene: NA
CDR3nt: TGCAGCGGCGGGACTTTGAACACTGAAGCTTTCTTT
CDR3aa: CSGGTLNTEAFF

v_gene: TRBV10-3
j_gene: TRBJ2-7
abundance: few
d_gene: TRBD2
CDR3nt: TGTGCCATCAGTGAGGGGGGACTAGCGGGAGGATCCTACGAGCAGTACTTC
CDR3aa: CAISEGGLAGGSYEQYF

v_gene: TRBV4-3
j_gene: TRBJ2-7
abundance: few
d_gene: TRBD2
CDR3nt: TGCGCCAGCAGCCAAGAAGCCGGGACTAGCGGGATTGGGGCCTACGAGCAGTACTTC
CDR3aa: CASSQEAGTSGIGAYEQYF

v_gene: TRBV29-1
j_gene: TRBJ2-7
abundance: NA
d_gene: TRBD2
CDR3nt: TGCAGCGTGACGACTAGCGGCTCCTACGAGCAGTACTTC
CDR3aa: CSVTTSGSYEQYF

v_gene: TRBV27
j_gene: TRBJ2-7
abundance: NA
d_gene: TRBD1
CDR3nt: TGTGCCAGCAGTTATCACCTCTCCGGGACAGGGGTGGTCGAGCAGTACTTC
CDR3aa: CASSYHLSGTGVVEQYF

v_gene: TRBV4-2
j_gene: TRBJ2-5
abundance: many
d_gene: NA
CDR3nt: TGTGCCAGCAGCCAAGATGAAGGGCCAGAGACCCAGTACTTC
CDR3aa: CASSQDEGPETQYF

v_gene: TRBV20-1
j_gene: TRBJ2-1
abundance: few
d_gene: TRBD1
CDR3nt: TGCAGTGCTACCAGGGGGCAAAGGTCCTACAATGAGCAGTTCTTC
CDR3aa: CSATRGQRSYNEQFF

v_gene: TRBV4-2
j_gene: TRBJ2-1
abundance: NA
d_gene: NA
CDR3nt: TGTGCCAGCAGCCAGGGACGAGTGAAGGTGTATGAGCAGTTCTTC
CDR3aa: CASSQGRVKVYEQFF

v_gene: TRBV30
j_gene: TRBJ2-2
abundance: once
d_gene: NA
CDR3nt: TGTGCCTGGATCTCCTCACAGGTTTACACCGGGGAGCTGTTTTTT
CDR3aa: CAWISSQVYTGELFF

v_gene: TRBV29-1
j_gene: TRBJ2-7
abundance: few
d_gene: NA
CDR3nt: TGCAGCGTTGAAAAGGGGGCAAGGGGGGTTTCCGAGCAGTACTTC
CDR3aa: CSVEKGARGVSEQYF

v_gene: TRBV7-9
j_gene: TRBJ2-5
abundance: NA
d_gene: NA
CDR3nt: TGTGCCAGCAGCTTAGGTACAGGGGAGGTGGAGACCCAGTACTTC
CDR3aa: CASSLGTGEVETQYF

v_gene: TRBV21-1
j_gene: TRBJ2-7
abundance: NA
d_gene: NA
CDR3nt: TGTGCCAGCAGCCCATTACACGAGCAGTACTTC
CDR3aa: CASSPLHEQYF

v_gene: TRBV5-1
j_gene: TRBJ2-7
abundance: few
d_gene: TRBD1
CDR3nt: TGCGCCAGCAGCAAATACGGGACAGTTGGCGACGAGCAGTACTTC
CDR3aa: CASSKYGTVGDEQYF

v_gene: TRBV11-3
j_gene: TRBJ2-3
abundance: NA
d_gene: TRBD2
CDR3nt: TGTGCCAGCAGTAGGGGAGCGGGAGGGCCAGCGGATACGCAGTATTTT
CDR3aa: CASSRGAGGPADTQYF

v_gene: TRBV7-2
j_gene: TRBJ2-1
abundance: NA
d_gene: NA
CDR3nt: TGTGCCAGCAGCTTAGAAGAGGACCCCTACAATGAGCAGTTCTTC
CDR3aa: CASSLEEDPYNEQFF

v_gene: TRBV5-1
j_gene: TRBJ1-4
abundance: NA
d_gene: TRBD1
CDR3nt: TGCGCCAGCAGCTTGGAGGGACAGGGATATGAAAAACTGTTTTTT
CDR3aa: CASSLEGQGYEKLFF

v_gene: TRBV20-1
j_gene: TRBJ2-1
abundance: NA
d_gene: NA
CDR3nt: TGCAGTGCTCATAAAACGGGGAGCCGTTCCTACAATGAGCAGTTCTTC
CDR3aa: CSAHKTGSRSYNEQFF

v_gene: TRBV12-3/TRBV12-4
j_gene: TRBJ1-1
abundance: NA
d_gene: NA
CDR3nt: TGTGCCGGCAGTGACGGACGGCCAAACACTGAAGCTTTCTTT
CDR3aa: CAGSDGRPNTEAFF

v_gene: TRBV6-5
j_gene: TRBJ2-5
abundance: NA
d_gene: NA
CDR3nt: TGTGCCAGCAGTTACTCCACAGGAGAGGTCCCAATTGATGAGCAGTACTTC
CDR3aa: CASSYSTGEVPIDEQYF

v_gene: TRBV6-2/TRBV6-3
j_gene: TRBJ2-7
abundance: NA
d_gene: NA
CDR3nt: TGTGCCAGCAAGAGGAACAGGGCAACCTACGAGCAGTACTTC
CDR3aa: CASKRNRATYEQYF